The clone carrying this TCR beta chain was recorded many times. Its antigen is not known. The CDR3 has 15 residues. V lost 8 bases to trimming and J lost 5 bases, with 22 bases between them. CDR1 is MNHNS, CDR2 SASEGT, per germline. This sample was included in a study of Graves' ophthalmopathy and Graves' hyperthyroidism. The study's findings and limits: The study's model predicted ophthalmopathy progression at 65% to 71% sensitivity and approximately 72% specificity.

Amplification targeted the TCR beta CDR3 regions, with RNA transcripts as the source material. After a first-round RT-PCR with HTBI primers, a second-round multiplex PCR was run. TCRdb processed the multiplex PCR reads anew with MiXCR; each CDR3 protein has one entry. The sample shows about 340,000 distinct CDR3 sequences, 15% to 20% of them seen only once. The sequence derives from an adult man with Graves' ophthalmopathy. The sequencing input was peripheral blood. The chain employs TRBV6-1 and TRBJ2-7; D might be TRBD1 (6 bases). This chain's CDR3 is CASGLSRGRGDEQYF. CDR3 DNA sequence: TGTGCCAGCGGCCTGTCCAGGGGCAGAGGCGACGAGCAGTACTTC.